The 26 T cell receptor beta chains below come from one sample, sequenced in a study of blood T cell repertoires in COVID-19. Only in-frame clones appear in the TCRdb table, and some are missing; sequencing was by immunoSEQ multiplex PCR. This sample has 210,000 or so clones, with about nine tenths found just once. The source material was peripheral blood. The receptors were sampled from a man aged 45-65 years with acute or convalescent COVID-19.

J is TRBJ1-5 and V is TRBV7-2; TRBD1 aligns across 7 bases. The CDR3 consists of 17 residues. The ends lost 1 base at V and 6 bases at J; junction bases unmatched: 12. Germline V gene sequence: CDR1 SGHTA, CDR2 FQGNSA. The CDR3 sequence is CASSLGPDRDALQPQHF. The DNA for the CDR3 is TGTGCCAGCAGCTTAGGCCCTGACAGGGATGCTCTTCAGCCCCAGCATTTT. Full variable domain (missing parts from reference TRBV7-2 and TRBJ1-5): GAGVSQSPSNKVTEKGKDVELRCDPISGHTALYWYRQSLGQGLEFLIYFQGNSAPDKSGLPSDRFSAERTGGSVSTLTIQRTQQEDSAVYLCASSLGPDRDALQPQHFGDGTRLSIL.

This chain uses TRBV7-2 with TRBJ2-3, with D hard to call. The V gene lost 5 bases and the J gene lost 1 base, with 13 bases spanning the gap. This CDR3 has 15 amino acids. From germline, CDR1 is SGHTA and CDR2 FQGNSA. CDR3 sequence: CASSPPDRGTDTQYF. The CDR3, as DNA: TGTGCCAGCAGCCCTCCAGACCGGGGCACAGATACGCAGTATTTT.

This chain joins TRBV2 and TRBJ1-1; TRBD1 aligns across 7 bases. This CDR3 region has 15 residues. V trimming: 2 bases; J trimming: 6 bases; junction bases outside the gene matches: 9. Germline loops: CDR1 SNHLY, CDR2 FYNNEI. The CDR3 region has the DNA TGTGCCAGCAGTGAATCCGGGACAGTGGGGCCTGAAGCTTTCTTT. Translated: CASSESGTVGPEAFF.

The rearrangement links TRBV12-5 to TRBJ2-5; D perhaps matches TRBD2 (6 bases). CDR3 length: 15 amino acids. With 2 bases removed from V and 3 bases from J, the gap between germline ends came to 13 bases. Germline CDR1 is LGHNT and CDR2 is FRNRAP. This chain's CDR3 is CASGLLPGGKETQYF. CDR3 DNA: TGTGCTAGTGGTTTGCTACCCGGGGGTAAAGAGACCCAGTACTTC.

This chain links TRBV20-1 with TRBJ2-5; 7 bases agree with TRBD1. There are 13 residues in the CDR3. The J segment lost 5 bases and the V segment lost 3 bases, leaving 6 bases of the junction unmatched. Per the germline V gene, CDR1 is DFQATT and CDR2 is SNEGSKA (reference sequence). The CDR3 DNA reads TGCAGTGCTAGTCGGGACAGCAGCGAGACCCAGTACTTC. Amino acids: CSASRDSSETQYF.

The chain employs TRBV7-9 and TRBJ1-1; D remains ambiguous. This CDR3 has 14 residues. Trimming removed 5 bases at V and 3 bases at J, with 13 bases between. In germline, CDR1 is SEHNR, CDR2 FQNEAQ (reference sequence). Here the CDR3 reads CASSPWPQDTEAFF. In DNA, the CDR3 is TGTGCCAGCAGCCCCTGGCCCCAGGACACTGAAGCTTTCTTT.

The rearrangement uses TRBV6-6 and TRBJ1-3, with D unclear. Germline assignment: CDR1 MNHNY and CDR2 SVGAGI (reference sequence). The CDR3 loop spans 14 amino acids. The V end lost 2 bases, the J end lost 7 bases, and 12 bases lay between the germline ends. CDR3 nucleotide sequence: TGTGCCAGCAGTTACAGGCACGGGGAGAACACCATATATTTT. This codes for CASSYRHGENTIYF.

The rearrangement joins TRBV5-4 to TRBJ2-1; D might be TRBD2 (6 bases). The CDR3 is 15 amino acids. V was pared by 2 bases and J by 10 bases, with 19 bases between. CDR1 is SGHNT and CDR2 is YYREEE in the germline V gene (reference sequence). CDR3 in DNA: TGTGCCAGCAGCTTATCGGGACTTGGGGGGAGAGAGCAGTTCTTC. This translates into CASSLSGLGGREQFF. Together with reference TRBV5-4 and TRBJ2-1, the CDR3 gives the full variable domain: ETGVTQSPTHLIKTRGQQVTLRCSSQSGHNTVSWYQQALGQGPQFIFQYYREEENGRGNFPPRFSGLQFPNYSSELNVNALELDDSALYLCASSLSGLGGREQFFGPGTRLTVL.

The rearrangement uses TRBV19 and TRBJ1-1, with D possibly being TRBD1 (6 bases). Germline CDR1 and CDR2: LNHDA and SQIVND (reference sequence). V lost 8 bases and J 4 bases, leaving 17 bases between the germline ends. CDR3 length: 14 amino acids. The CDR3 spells CASGVQGIITEAFF. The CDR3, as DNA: TGTGCCAGTGGGGTACAGGGCATCATCACTGAAGCTTTCTTT.

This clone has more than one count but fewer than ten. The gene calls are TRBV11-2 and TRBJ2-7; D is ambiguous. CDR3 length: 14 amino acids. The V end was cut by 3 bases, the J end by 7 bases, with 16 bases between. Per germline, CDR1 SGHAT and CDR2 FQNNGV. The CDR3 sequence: CASSLAGQTSEQYF. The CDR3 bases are TGTGCCAGCAGCTTGGCAGGTCAGACCTCTGAGCAGTACTTC. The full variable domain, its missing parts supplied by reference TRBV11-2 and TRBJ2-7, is EAGVAQSPRYKIIEKRQSVAFWCNPISGHATLYWYQQILGQGPKLLIQFQNNGVVDDSQLPKDRFSAERLKGVDSTLKIQPAKLEDSAVYLCASSLAGQTSEQYFGPGTRLTVT.

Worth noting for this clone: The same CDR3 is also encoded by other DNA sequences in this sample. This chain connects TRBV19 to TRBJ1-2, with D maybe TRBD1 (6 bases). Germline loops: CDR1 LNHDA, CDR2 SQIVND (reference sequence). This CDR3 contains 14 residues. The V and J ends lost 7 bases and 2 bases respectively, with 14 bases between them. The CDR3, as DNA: TGTGCCAGTACCAGAGACAGGACCAACTATGGCTACACCTTC. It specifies CASTRDRTNYGYTF.

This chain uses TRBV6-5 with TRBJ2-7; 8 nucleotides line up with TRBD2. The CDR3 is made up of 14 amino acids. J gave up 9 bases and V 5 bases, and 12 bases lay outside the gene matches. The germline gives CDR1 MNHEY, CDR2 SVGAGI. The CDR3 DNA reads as TGTGCCAGCAGTCGGGGGGGCCCAGAGATGGGGCAGTACTTC. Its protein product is CASSRGGPEMGQYF.

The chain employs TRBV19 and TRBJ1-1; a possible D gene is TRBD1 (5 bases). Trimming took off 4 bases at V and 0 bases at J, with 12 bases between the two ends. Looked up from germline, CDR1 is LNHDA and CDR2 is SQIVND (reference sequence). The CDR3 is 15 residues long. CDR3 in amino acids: CASSTRQLMNTEAFF. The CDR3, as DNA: TGTGCCAGTAGTACCCGACAGTTAATGAACACTGAAGCTTTCTTT.

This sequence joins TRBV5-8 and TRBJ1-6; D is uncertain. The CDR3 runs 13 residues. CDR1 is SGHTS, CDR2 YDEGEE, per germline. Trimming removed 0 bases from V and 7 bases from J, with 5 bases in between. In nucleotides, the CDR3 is TGTGCCAGCAGCTTGGCCCGGAATTCACCCCTCCACTTT. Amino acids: CASSLARNSPLHF. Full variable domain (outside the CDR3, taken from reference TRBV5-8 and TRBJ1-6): EAGVTQSPTHLIKTRGQQATLRCSPISGHTSVYWYQQALGLGLQFLLWYDEGEERNRGNFPPRFSGRQFPNYSSELNVNALELEDSALYLCASSLARNSPLHFGNGTRLTVT.

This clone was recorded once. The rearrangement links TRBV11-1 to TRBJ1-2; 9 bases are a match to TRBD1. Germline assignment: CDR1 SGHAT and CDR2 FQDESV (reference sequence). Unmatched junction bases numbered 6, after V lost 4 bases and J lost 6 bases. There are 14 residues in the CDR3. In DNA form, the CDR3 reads TGTGCCAGCAGCTCGGGACAGGGTCATCATGGCTACACCTTC. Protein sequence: CASSSGQGHHGYTF.

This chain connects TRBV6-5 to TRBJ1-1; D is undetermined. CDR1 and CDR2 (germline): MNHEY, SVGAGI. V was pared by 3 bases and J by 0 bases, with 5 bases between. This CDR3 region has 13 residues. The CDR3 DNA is TGTGCCAGCAGTTATTCGGTGAACACTGAAGCTTTCTTT. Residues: CASSYSVNTEAFF.

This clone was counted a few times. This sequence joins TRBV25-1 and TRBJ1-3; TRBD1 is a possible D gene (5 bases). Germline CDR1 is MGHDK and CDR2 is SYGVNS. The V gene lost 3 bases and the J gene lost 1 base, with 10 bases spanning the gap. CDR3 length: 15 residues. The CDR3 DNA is TGTGCCAGCAGTGACCCGGGGGGGTCTGGAAACACCATATATTTT. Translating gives CASSDPGGSGNTIYF. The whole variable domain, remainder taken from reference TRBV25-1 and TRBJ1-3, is EADIYQTPRYLVIGTGKKITLECSQTMGHDKMYWYQQDPGMELHLIHYSYGVNSTEKGDLSSESTVSRIRTEHFPLTLESARPSHTSQYLCASSDPGGSGNTIYFGEGSWLTVV.

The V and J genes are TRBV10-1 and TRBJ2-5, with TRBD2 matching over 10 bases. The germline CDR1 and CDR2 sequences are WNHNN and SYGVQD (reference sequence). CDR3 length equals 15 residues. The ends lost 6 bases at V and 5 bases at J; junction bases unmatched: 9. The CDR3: CASSVAGGPSETQYF. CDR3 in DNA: TGCGCCAGCAGCGTAGCGGGGGGCCCGTCTGAGACCCAGTACTTC.

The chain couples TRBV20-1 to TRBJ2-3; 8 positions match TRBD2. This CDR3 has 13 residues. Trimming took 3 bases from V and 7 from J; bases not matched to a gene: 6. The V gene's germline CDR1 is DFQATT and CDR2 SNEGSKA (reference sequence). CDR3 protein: CSASQGLAHTQYF. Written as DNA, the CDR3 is TGCAGTGCTAGTCAAGGACTAGCACATACGCAGTATTTT.

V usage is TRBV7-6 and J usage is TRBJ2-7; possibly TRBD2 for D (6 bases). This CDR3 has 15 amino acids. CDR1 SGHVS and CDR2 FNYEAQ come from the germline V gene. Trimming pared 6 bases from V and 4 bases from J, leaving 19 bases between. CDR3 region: CASSSQEGIAYEQYF. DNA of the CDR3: TGTGCCAGCAGTTCACAGGAGGGGATTGCTTACGAGCAGTACTTC. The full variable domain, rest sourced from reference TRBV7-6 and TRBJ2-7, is GAGVSQSPRYKVTKRGQDVALRCDPISGHVSLYWYRQALGQGPEFLTYFNYEAQQDKSGLPNDRFSAERPEGSISTLTIQRTEQRDSAMYRCASSSQEGIAYEQYFGPGTRLTVT.

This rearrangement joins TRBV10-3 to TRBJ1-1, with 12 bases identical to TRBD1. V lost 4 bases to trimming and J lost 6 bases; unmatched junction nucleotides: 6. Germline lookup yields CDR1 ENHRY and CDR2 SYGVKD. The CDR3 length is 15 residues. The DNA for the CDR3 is TGTGCCATCAGTGGGGGGACAGGGGGCCGAGCTGAAGCTTTCTTT. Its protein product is CAISGGTGGRAEAFF.

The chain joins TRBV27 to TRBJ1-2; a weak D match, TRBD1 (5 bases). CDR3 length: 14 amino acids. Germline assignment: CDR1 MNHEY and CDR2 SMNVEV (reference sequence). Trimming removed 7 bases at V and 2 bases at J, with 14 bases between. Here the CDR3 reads CASTGNGGNYGYTF. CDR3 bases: TGTGCCAGCACCGGAAACGGGGGGAACTATGGCTACACCTTC.

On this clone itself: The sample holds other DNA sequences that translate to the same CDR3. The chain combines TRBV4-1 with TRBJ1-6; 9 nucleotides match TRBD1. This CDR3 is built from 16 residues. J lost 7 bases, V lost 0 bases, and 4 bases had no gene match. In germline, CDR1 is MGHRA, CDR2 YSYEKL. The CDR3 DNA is TGCGCCAGCAGCCAAGATCGAGGGACAGGGAATTCACCCCTCCACTTT. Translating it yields CASSQDRGTGNSPLHF.

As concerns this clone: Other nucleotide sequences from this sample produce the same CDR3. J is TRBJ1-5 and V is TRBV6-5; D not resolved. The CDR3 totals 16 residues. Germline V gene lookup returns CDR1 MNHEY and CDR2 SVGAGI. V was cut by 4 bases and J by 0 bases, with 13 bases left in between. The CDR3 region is CASSSPGGYSNQPQHF. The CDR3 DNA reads TGTGCCAGCAGTTCCCCTGGAGGATATAGCAATCAGCCCCAGCATTTT.

The CDR3 sequence: CASRPGTVRGNQPQHF. CDR3 nucleotides: TGTGCCAGCAGACCCGGGACAGTCCGGGGCAATCAGCCCCAGCATTTT. The rearrangement links TRBV28 to TRBJ1-5; TRBD1 agrees at 7 bases. Germline CDR1 MDHEN, CDR2 SYDVKM. With 6 bases clipped from V and 2 bases from J, the junction kept 10 bases outside the gene matches. The CDR3 consists of 16 residues.

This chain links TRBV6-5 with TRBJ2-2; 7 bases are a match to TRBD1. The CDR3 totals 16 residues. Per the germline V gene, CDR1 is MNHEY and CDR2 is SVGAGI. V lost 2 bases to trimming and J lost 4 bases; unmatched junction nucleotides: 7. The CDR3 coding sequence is TGTGCCAGCAGTTACCCGACCGGGACAGCCACCGGGGAGCTGTTTTTT. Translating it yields CASSYPTGTATGELFF.